This T cell receptor beta chain emerged from a study of CD8 T cells in Susac syndrome. Random hexamers were used to reverse transcribe an amount of roughly 0.45 to 1 ug RNA. Coverage of TCR beta CDR3 amplification by immunoSEQ multiplex PCR extended to 54 Vbeta and 13 Jbeta. In TCRdb, the immunoSEQ multiplex PCR reads were re-called with MiXCR into one record per CDR3 protein. The sample has about 2,000 distinct CDR3 sequences, around 69% seen once. Given that CD62L sheds upon thawing, staining for CD27 and CD45RA defined the memory subsets used for TEMRA sorting. The authors sequenced TCR beta from blood CD8+ and CD4+ T cells. Sequencing was performed on both cell fractions (total CD8+ and sorted CD8+ TEMRA cells). TEMRA cells were enriched by FACS, and CD4+ and CD8+ T cells were negatively isolated. The sequence was collected from a human donor with Susac syndrome. Sequencing input: CD8+ TEMRA cells from PBMCs. Subset meaning: FACS-sorted terminally differentiated effector memory CD8+ T cells re-expressing CD45RA (CD8+ TEMRA).

The DNA for the CDR3 is TGTGCCAGCAGCTCGCACACCCCGAACACTGAAGCTTTCTTT. Translated, it gives CASSSHTPNTEAFF. This rearrangement joins TRBV6-2 or TRBV6-3 to TRBJ1-1; D is unclear. Germline values: CDR1 MNHEY, CDR2 SVGEGT. The V and J ends lost 6 bases and 1 base respectively, with 12 bases between them. This CDR3 has 14 residues.